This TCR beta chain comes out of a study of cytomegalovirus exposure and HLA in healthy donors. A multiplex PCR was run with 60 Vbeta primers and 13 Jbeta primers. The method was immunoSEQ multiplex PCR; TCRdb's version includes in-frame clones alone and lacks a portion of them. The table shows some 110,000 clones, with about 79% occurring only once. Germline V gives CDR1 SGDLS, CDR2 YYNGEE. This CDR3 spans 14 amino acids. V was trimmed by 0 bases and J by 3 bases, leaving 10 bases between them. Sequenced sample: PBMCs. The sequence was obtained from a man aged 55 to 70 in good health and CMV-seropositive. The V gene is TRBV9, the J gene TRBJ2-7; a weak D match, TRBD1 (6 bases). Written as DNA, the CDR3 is TGTGCCAGCAGCGTAGGGAACAGGGTCTACGAGCAGTACTTC. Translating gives CASSVGNRVYEQYF.